The rows below give T cell receptor beta chains drawn from one sample of a study of patients and donors after allogeneic stem cell transplantation. MiXCR was run by TCRdb on the RT-PCR reads, yielding one entry per CDR3 protein. The sample shows 920,000 or so distinct CDR3 sequences, over 15% of them seen only once. Sequencing was carried out using blood, either unsorted or a sorted T cell fraction (not recorded which). The receptors derive from a human donor who was either an allogeneic HSCT recipient or a stem cell or donor lymphocyte infusion donor (not recorded which). It is not recorded whose cells these are; they may come from a transplant donor. CDR3s include the opening cysteine and the closing phenylalanine or tryptophan. The D gene is left open where the match is weak. Clone size is shown for a subset of rows, as once, few, many or a class of expanded clone.

V gene: TRBV11-3
J gene: TRBJ2-1
clone size: .
D gene: TRBD2
CDR3 protein: CASSLDLAGGNEQFF
CDR3 DNA: TGTGCCAGCAGCTTGGATCTAGCGGGGGGGAATGAGCAGTTCTTC

V gene: TRBV27
J gene: TRBJ2-7
clone size: .
D gene: .
CDR3 protein: CASSRTYEGYEQYF
CDR3 DNA: TGTGCCAGCAGCCGGACTTATGAGGGTTACGAGCAGTACTTC

V gene: TRBV11-1
J gene: TRBJ2-2
clone size: few
D gene: TRBD1
CDR3 protein: CASSPTRVNRDRGNTGELFF
CDR3 DNA: TGTGCCAGCAGCCCAACAAGAGTGAACCGGGACAGGGGAAACACCGGGGAGCTGTTTTTT

V gene: TRBV7-9
J gene: TRBJ1-1
clone size: many
D gene: .
CDR3 protein: CASSSGPMNTEAFF
CDR3 DNA: TGTGCCAGCAGCTCGGGCCCAATGAACACTGAAGCTTTCTTT

V gene: TRBV20-1
J gene: TRBJ1-2
clone size: few
D gene: TRBD1
CDR3 protein: CSARVDRTNYGYTF
CDR3 DNA: TGCAGTGCTAGAGTGGACAGGACTAACTATGGCTACACCTTC

V gene: TRBV12-3/TRBV12-4
J gene: TRBJ2-1
clone size: .
D gene: .
CDR3 protein: CASSYEGGRSNEQFF
CDR3 DNA: TGTGCCAGCAGCTACGAGGGGGGTCGAAGCAATGAGCAGTTCTTC

V gene: TRBV20-1
J gene: TRBJ1-1
clone size: few
D gene: TRBD1
CDR3 protein: CSGDRRNTEAFF
CDR3 DNA: TGCAGCGGGGACAGGAGGAACACTGAAGCTTTCTTT

V gene: TRBV20-1
J gene: TRBJ2-7
clone size: .
D gene: TRBD2
CDR3 protein: CSASLAGVAYEQYF
CDR3 DNA: TGCAGTGCTAGTCTAGCGGGAGTGGCTTACGAGCAGTACTTC

V gene: TRBV10-3
J gene: TRBJ2-3
clone size: few
D gene: TRBD2
CDR3 protein: CAISESGGLTDTQYF
CDR3 DNA: TGTGCCATCAGTGAGAGCGGGGGATTAACAGATACGCAGTATTTT

V gene: TRBV3-1
J gene: TRBJ2-4
clone size: .
D gene: .
CDR3 protein: CASSLGPQVAKNIQYF
CDR3 DNA: TGTGCCAGCAGCCTCGGGCCTCAAGTAGCCAAAAACATTCAGTACTTC

V gene: TRBV7-9
J gene: TRBJ2-1
clone size: few
D gene: .
CDR3 protein: CASSSQGPSDSYEQFF
CDR3 DNA: TGTGCCAGCAGCTCTCAGGGCCCCTCGGACTCCTATGAGCAGTTCTTC

V gene: TRBV12-3/TRBV12-4
J gene: TRBJ1-1
clone size: .
D gene: TRBD1
CDR3 protein: CASSWNRGFGNTEAFF
CDR3 DNA: TGTGCCAGCAGTTGGAACAGGGGATTCGGGAACACTGAAGCTTTCTTT

V gene: TRBV12-3/TRBV12-4
J gene: TRBJ1-5
clone size: many
D gene: .
CDR3 protein: CASSQDTPRGQPQHF
CDR3 DNA: TGTGCCAGCAGCCAAGACACCCCTAGGGGACAGCCCCAGCATTTT

V gene: TRBV6-5
J gene: TRBJ2-5
clone size: few
D gene: TRBD1
CDR3 protein: CASSYSWTGTQETQYF
CDR3 DNA: TGTGCCAGCAGTTACTCGTGGACAGGGACGCAAGAGACCCAGTACTTC

V gene: TRBV12-3/TRBV12-4
J gene: TRBJ2-2
clone size: .
D gene: .
CDR3 protein: CASSYTGPVDPGELFF
CDR3 DNA: TGTGCCAGCAGTTATACCGGGCCCGTCGACCCCGGGGAGCTGTTTTTT

V gene: TRBV5-1
J gene: TRBJ2-1
clone size: few
D gene: TRBD2
CDR3 protein: CASSLYRTSGRLVREQFF
CDR3 DNA: TGCGCCAGCAGCTTGTACAGGACTAGCGGGAGATTGGTCCGGGAGCAGTTCTTC

V gene: TRBV5-1
J gene: TRBJ2-2
clone size: few
D gene: .
CDR3 protein: CASSFLLPGTGELFF
CDR3 DNA: TGCGCCAGCAGCTTCCTACTACCGGGTACCGGGGAGCTGTTTTTT

V gene: TRBV29-1
J gene: TRBJ2-4
clone size: .
D gene: TRBD2
CDR3 protein: CSVDPLAGVAKNIQYF
CDR3 DNA: TGCAGCGTTGACCCACTAGCGGGAGTTGCCAAAAACATTCAGTACTTC

V gene: TRBV4-2
J gene: TRBJ1-5
clone size: .
D gene: TRBD1
CDR3 protein: CASSQVGQGADQPQHF
CDR3 DNA: TGTGCCAGCAGCCAAGTCGGGCAGGGGGCGGATCAGCCCCAGCATTTT

V gene: TRBV10-3
J gene: TRBJ1-3
clone size: few
D gene: .
CDR3 protein: CAIRETSPRAGNTIYF
CDR3 DNA: TGTGCCATCAGAGAGACCTCCCCCAGGGCGGGAAACACCATATATTTT

V gene: TRBV3-1
J gene: TRBJ2-3
clone size: few
D gene: .
CDR3 protein: CASSQDGKPPTDTQYF
CDR3 DNA: TGTGCCAGCAGCCAAGATGGGAAACCTCCCACAGATACGCAGTATTTT

V gene: TRBV30
J gene: TRBJ2-3
clone size: .
D gene: TRBD2
CDR3 protein: CAWSVWEGRDTQYF
CDR3 DNA: TGTGCCTGGAGTGTATGGGAGGGAAGAGATACGCAGTATTTT

V gene: TRBV11-1
J gene: TRBJ2-2
clone size: once
D gene: TRBD2
CDR3 protein: CASSPLTSGGINTGELFF
CDR3 DNA: TGTGCCAGCAGCCCGCTGACTAGCGGGGGGATTAACACCGGGGAGCTGTTTTTT

V gene: TRBV4-1
J gene: TRBJ1-2
clone size: many
D gene: .
CDR3 protein: CASSHGQSYGYTF
CDR3 DNA: TGCGCCAGCAGCCACGGACAGTCCTATGGCTACACCTTC

V gene: TRBV7-9
J gene: TRBJ2-1
clone size: .
D gene: TRBD2
CDR3 protein: CASSLGTSGPGDEQFF
CDR3 DNA: TGTGCCAGCAGCCTCGGGACTAGCGGCCCCGGGGATGAGCAGTTCTTC

V gene: TRBV6-2/TRBV6-3
J gene: TRBJ1-2
clone size: few
D gene: .
CDR3 protein: CASSYQILYGYTF
CDR3 DNA: TGTGCCAGCAGTTATCAAATCCTCTATGGCTACACCTTC

V gene: TRBV2
J gene: TRBJ2-1
clone size: many
D gene: TRBD1
CDR3 protein: CASSEAGGSYNEQFF
CDR3 DNA: TGTGCCAGCAGTGAAGCAGGGGGCAGCTACAATGAGCAGTTCTTC

V gene: TRBV4-3
J gene: TRBJ1-2
clone size: .
D gene: TRBD1
CDR3 protein: CASSQGQLRGLLYGYTF
CDR3 DNA: TGCGCCAGCAGCCAGGGACAGCTCCGAGGGTTACTCTATGGCTACACCTTC

V gene: TRBV14
J gene: TRBJ2-5
clone size: .
D gene: TRBD2
CDR3 protein: CASSQDFGSGGAKETQYF
CDR3 DNA: TGTGCCAGCAGCCAAGACTTCGGGAGCGGGGGGGCCAAAGAGACCCAGTACTTC

V gene: TRBV6-6
J gene: TRBJ2-7
clone size: few
D gene: .
CDR3 protein: CASSPYRAPEQYF
CDR3 DNA: TGTGCCAGCTCACCTTACAGGGCTCCGGAGCAGTACTTC

V gene: TRBV9
J gene: TRBJ2-3
clone size: few
D gene: TRBD2
CDR3 protein: CASSAEGTTTDTQYF
CDR3 DNA: TGTGCCAGCAGCGCAGAGGGGACTACCACAGATACGCAGTATTTT

V gene: TRBV5-6
J gene: TRBJ2-7
clone size: few
D gene: TRBD2
CDR3 protein: CASSLDLAGDSSYEQYF
CDR3 DNA: TGTGCCAGCAGCTTGGATTTAGCGGGGGATAGCTCCTACGAGCAGTACTTC

V gene: TRBV5-5
J gene: TRBJ1-3
clone size: .
D gene: TRBD1
CDR3 protein: CASSSRTGPSGNTIYF
CDR3 DNA: TGTGCCAGCAGCTCGAGGACAGGGCCCTCTGGAAACACCATATATTTT

V gene: TRBV6-1
J gene: TRBJ2-5
clone size: .
D gene: TRBD2
CDR3 protein: CASSDRVAGVLETQYF
CDR3 DNA: TGTGCCAGCAGTGACCGGGTAGCGGGAGTTTTGGAGACCCAGTACTTC

V gene: TRBV11-1
J gene: TRBJ2-1
clone size: many
D gene: .
CDR3 protein: CASSKESSLSYNEQFF
CDR3 DNA: TGTGCCAGCAGCAAGGAGAGCAGCCTCTCCTACAATGAGCAGTTCTTC

V gene: TRBV6-1
J gene: TRBJ2-1
clone size: .
D gene: TRBD1
CDR3 protein: CASSPDRVIDNEQFF
CDR3 DNA: TGTGCCAGCAGTCCCGACAGGGTCATCGACAATGAGCAGTTCTTC

V gene: TRBV24-1
J gene: TRBJ2-3
clone size: .
D gene: TRBD2
CDR3 protein: CATSTPALAGVDTQYF
CDR3 DNA: TGTGCCACCAGTACGCCGGCACTAGCGGGGGTTGATACGCAGTATTTT

V gene: TRBV14
J gene: TRBJ2-1
clone size: .
D gene: TRBD2
CDR3 protein: CASSQELLADYNEQFF
CDR3 DNA: TGTGCCAGCAGCCAAGAACTACTAGCGGACTACAATGAGCAGTTCTTC

V gene: TRBV20-1
J gene: TRBJ2-3
clone size: .
D gene: .
CDR3 protein: CSARDRGATDTQYF
CDR3 DNA: TGCAGTGCTAGAGATCGGGGGGCAACAGATACGCAGTATTTT

V gene: TRBV20-1
J gene: TRBJ2-7
clone size: few
D gene: .
CDR3 protein: CSATLSGEQYF
CDR3 DNA: TGCAGTGCTACACTAAGCGGCGAGCAGTACTTC

V gene: TRBV7-3
J gene: TRBJ2-1
clone size: few
D gene: .
CDR3 protein: CASSPSPGYYNEQFF
CDR3 DNA: TGTGCCAGCAGCCCCTCCCCCGGGTATTACAATGAGCAGTTCTTC

V gene: TRBV7-9
J gene: TRBJ1-1
clone size: .
D gene: .
CDR3 protein: CASSSPTAFTEAFF
CDR3 DNA: TGTGCCAGCAGCTCACCCACAGCGTTCACTGAAGCTTTCTTT

V gene: TRBV20-1
J gene: TRBJ2-7
clone size: .
D gene: .
CDR3 protein: CSAIDREATYEQYF
CDR3 DNA: TGCAGTGCTATCGACAGGGAGGCGACCTACGAGCAGTACTTC

V gene: TRBV12-3/TRBV12-4
J gene: TRBJ2-1
clone size: .
D gene: TRBD2
CDR3 protein: CASKPGLAGVDNEQFF
CDR3 DNA: TGTGCCAGCAAACCGGGACTAGCGGGAGTCGACAATGAGCAGTTCTTC

V gene: TRBV6-2/TRBV6-3
J gene: TRBJ2-5
clone size: .
D gene: .
CDR3 protein: CASTNWETQYF
CDR3 DNA: TGTGCCAGCACGAATTGGGAGACCCAGTACTTC

V gene: TRBV6-5
J gene: TRBJ1-4
clone size: many
D gene: .
CDR3 protein: CASSRTNEKLFF
CDR3 DNA: TGTGCCAGCAGTAGGACTAATGAAAAACTGTTTTTT

V gene: TRBV7-2
J gene: TRBJ2-1
clone size: few
D gene: TRBD2
CDR3 protein: CASAVGGGPYNEQFF
CDR3 DNA: TGTGCCAGCGCGGTGGGCGGGGGGCCTTACAATGAGCAGTTCTTC

V gene: TRBV25-1
J gene: TRBJ1-1
clone size: many
D gene: .
CDR3 protein: CASSGDSTEAFF
CDR3 DNA: TGTGCCAGCAGTGGAGACAGCACTGAAGCTTTCTTT

V gene: TRBV6-2/TRBV6-3
J gene: TRBJ2-1
clone size: .
D gene: TRBD2
CDR3 protein: CAIGTSGRLNEQFF
CDR3 DNA: TGTGCCATAGGGACTAGCGGGAGGCTGAATGAGCAGTTCTTC

V gene: TRBV12-3/TRBV12-4
J gene: TRBJ2-7
clone size: few
D gene: .
CDR3 protein: CASSLTTGWMDEQYF
CDR3 DNA: TGTGCCAGCAGTTTAACGACAGGCTGGATGGACGAGCAGTACTTC

V gene: TRBV12-3/TRBV12-4
J gene: TRBJ1-6
clone size: many
D gene: .
CDR3 protein: CASSLVRANSPLHF
CDR3 DNA: TGTGCCAGCAGTTTAGTGAGGGCGAATTCACCCCTCCACTTT

V gene: TRBV20-1
J gene: TRBJ2-5
clone size: few
D gene: .
CDR3 protein: CSATARGRETQYF
CDR3 DNA: TGCAGTGCTACCGCCCGGGGGAGGGAGACCCAGTACTTC

V gene: TRBV27
J gene: TRBJ2-7
clone size: .
D gene: .
CDR3 protein: CASSLSEDRIPYEQYF
CDR3 DNA: TGTGCCAGCAGTTTATCGGAAGATAGGATCCCCTACGAGCAGTACTTC

V gene: TRBV2
J gene: TRBJ1-4
clone size: .
D gene: .
CDR3 protein: CASREEVVRGPVF
CDR3 DNA: TGTGCCAGCAGGGAAGAAGTGGTTCGGGGCCCTGTTTTT